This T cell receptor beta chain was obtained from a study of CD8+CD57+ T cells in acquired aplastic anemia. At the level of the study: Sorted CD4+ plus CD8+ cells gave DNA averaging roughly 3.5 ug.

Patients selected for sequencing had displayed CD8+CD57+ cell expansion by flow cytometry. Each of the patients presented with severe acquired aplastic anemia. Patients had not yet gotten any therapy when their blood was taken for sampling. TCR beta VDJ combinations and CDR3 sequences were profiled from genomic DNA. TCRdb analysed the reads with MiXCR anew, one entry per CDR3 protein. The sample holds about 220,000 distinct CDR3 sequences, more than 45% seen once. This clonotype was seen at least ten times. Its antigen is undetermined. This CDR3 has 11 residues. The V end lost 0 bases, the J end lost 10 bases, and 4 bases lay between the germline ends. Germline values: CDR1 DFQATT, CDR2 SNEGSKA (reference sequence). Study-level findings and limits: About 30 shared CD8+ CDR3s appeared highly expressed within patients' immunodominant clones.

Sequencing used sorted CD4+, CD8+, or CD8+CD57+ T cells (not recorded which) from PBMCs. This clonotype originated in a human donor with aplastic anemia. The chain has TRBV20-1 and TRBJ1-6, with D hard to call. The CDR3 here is CSAREGSPLHF. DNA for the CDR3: TGCAGTGCTAGAGAAGGCTCACCCCTCCACTTT.